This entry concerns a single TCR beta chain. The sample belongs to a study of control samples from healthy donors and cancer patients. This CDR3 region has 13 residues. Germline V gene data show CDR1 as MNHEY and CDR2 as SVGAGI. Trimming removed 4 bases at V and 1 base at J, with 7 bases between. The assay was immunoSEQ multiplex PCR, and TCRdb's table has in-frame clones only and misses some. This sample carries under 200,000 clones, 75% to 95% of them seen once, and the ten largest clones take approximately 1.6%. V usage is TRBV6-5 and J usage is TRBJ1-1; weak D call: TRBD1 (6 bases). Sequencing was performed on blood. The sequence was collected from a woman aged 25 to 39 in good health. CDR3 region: CASSWGQNTEAFF. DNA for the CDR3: TGTGCCAGCAGTTGGGGACAGAACACTGAAGCTTTCTTT.